The 6 T cell receptor beta chains below come from one sample, sequenced in a study of blood T cell repertoires in COVID-19. The repertoire was sequenced with immunoSEQ multiplex PCR; TCRdb's copy has only in-frame clones and lacks some. The sample includes a few hundred thousand clones, about 90% seen only once; the top ten take approximately 1.9%. Sequencing input: PBMCs or T cells enriched from blood (not recorded which). The receptors shown here come from a man aged 35 to 55 in a cohort exposed to, infected with or recovered from COVID-19 (not recorded which).

A few counts support this clone. Other DNA sequences in the same sample also yield this CDR3. The chain recombines TRBV6-4 with TRBJ2-1, with TRBD2 matching 14 bases. The CDR3 contains 14 residues. Looked up from germline, CDR1 is MRHNA and CDR2 is SNTAGT. V was pared by 6 bases and J by 9 bases, with 4 bases of the junction left unmatched. The CDR3 coding sequence is TGTGCCAGCAGGGGACTAGCGGGAGTAGGTGAGCAGTTCTTC. This encodes CASRGLAGVGEQFF.

V is TRBV13 and J is TRBJ2-7; the D gene is possibly TRBD1 (5 bases). Germline assignment: CDR1 PRHDT and CDR2 FYEKMQ (reference sequence). Between the trimmed V and J ends, which lost 5 bases and 2 bases, there was a span of 10 bases. The CDR3 runs to 13 residues. The CDR3 bases are TGTGCCAGCAGCCGGACGGACACCTACGAGCAGTACTTC. Translating it yields CASSRTDTYEQYF.

This chain uses TRBV5-4 with TRBJ2-5, with 7 bases aligning to TRBD1. CDR3 length: 16 residues. V lost 0 bases and J lost 5; bases outside the gene matches: 10. Germline values: CDR1 SGHNT, CDR2 YYREEE (reference sequence). The CDR3 DNA sequence: TGTGCCAGCAGCTTGGCCCGGAGACAGGGATCTGAGACCCAGTACTTC. It specifies CASSLARRQGSETQYF.

J is TRBJ1-1 and V is TRBV10-3; TRBD1 might be the D (6 bases). Germline CDR1 and CDR2: ENHRY and SYGVKD. The CDR3 is 12 residues long. V gave up 10 bases and J gave up 4 bases, with 13 bases separating them. CDR3 DNA: TGTGCCACGCGATTGGGGGCCACTGAAGCTTTCTTT. It encodes CATRLGATEAFF.

V gene TRBV2 combines with J gene TRBJ2-1, with D possibly matching TRBD2 (5 bases). CDR1 SNHLY and CDR2 FYNNEI come from the germline V gene. There are 13 residues in the CDR3. The germline V and J ends were trimmed by 2 bases and 3 bases, with 5 bases remaining between them. The DNA of the CDR3 is TGTGCCAGCAGTGAAAGCGGCTACAATGAGCAGTTCTTC. Its translation is CASSESGYNEQFF.

This chain connects TRBV29-1 to TRBJ2-7; D unresolved. Looked up from germline, CDR1 is SQVTM and CDR2 is ANQGSEA. V was pared by 6 bases and J by 0 bases, with 15 bases between. The CDR3 consists of 14 residues. DNA for the CDR3: TGCAGCGTCCTTCTAGACCTGCTCTCCTACGAGCAGTACTTC. It yields the protein CSVLLDLLSYEQYF.